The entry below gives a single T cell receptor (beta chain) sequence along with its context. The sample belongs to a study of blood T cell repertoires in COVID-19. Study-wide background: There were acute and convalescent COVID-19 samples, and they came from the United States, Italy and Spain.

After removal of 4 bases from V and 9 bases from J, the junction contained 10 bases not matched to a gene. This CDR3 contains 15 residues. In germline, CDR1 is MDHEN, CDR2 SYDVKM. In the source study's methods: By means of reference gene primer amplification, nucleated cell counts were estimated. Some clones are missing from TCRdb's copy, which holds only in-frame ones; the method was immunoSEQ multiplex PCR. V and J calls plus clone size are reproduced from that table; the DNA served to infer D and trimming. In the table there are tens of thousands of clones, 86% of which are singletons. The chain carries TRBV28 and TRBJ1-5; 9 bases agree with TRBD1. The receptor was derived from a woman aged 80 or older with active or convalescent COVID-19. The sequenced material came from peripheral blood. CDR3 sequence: CASSSRDREDRPQHF. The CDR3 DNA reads TGTGCCAGCAGTTCCCGGGACAGGGAGGATCGGCCCCAGCATTTT.